This T cell receptor beta chain was identified in a study of cytomegalovirus exposure and HLA in healthy donors. CDR1 and CDR2 from the germline V gene are SQVTM and ANQGSEA. The CDR3 is made up of 13 amino acids. V dropped 5 bases and J dropped 0 bases, with 10 bases sitting between them. PCR employed 60 Vbeta and 13 Jbeta primers. Data came from immunoSEQ multiplex PCR; TCRdb stores just in-frame clones and leaves some out. The sample includes 200,000 or so clones, roughly 84% seen only once; the top ten take approximately 0.71%. Sequencing was carried out using PBMCs. This chain links TRBV29-1 with TRBJ1-1; D unresolved. This clonotype originated in a boy aged 2-9 years in good health and CMV-seronegative. The CDR3 reads CSVRGVMNTEAFF. As DNA, the CDR3 is TGCAGCGTTCGCGGAGTCATGAACACTGAAGCTTTCTTT.